This note documents a single T cell receptor (beta chain) sequence. Its specificity is not known. This entry comes from a study of vaccination effects on CD4 cells after COVID-19. Background on the study: Post-vaccine specimens arrived a median 72 days past the second dose. Notes on the study in general: Whether induced by infection or by vaccine, clones showed marked clonal contraction late after vaccination.

Viral peptide pools were used in the ViraFEST assay to expand antigen-specific CD4+ T cells, and sequencing came afterward. Having been cultured for less than 13 days, the cells underwent CD4+ T cell isolation. Each participant received a vaccine that was either BNT162b2 or mRNA-1273, given as two doses. Cultures of 2 million or so PBMC per well contained about 11 IU/ml IL-2 plus 10 ug/ml peptides. Method: immunoSEQ multiplex PCR; TCRdb's copy keeps in-frame clones and lacks some. The table lists roughly 24,000 clones, approximately 80% of them singletons. Germline V CDR1 and CDR2: SGHRS, YFSETQ. The ends were cut back, 0 bases at V and 1 base at J, with 13 bases in the middle. CDR3 length: 16 amino acids.

This TCR was sampled from a human donor who received a COVID-19 vaccine. Some clones in this sample may be carry-over from other donors' samples. V gene TRBV5-1 combines with J gene TRBJ1-1; D uncertain. This material consisted of CD4+ T cells from PBMCs cultured with SARS-CoV-2 spike peptides, taken after COVID-19 vaccination. CDR3 loop: CASSLAPAGGNTEAFF. CDR3 DNA: TGCGCCAGCAGCTTGGCCCCGGCAGGCGGGAACACTGAAGCTTTCTTT.